A selection of T cell receptor beta chains follows, all from one sample in a study of response to subunit inactivated influenza vaccine. TCRdb re-called the RT-PCR reads with MiXCR, one entry per CDR3 protein. The sample shows a few hundred thousand distinct CDR3 sequences, 12% to 15% of them seen only once. The sample was PBMCs from blood, taken approximately 12 days after vaccination. The origin of the receptors is a man aged 50-60 years who received an inactivated influenza vaccine. The CDR3 runs from the conserved cysteine through the conserved F or W. Fields, in order: CDR3 protein, CDR3 DNA, clone size, D gene, J gene, CDR3 length, V gene. A D gene is named only where the DNA matches it firmly. For some rows the clone size is stated as once, few or many, or as a class when expanded; others skip it.

cdr3_aa: CASSTNRLANYGYTF
cdr3_nt: TGTGCCAGCAGCACAAACAGACTAGCTAACTATGGCTACACCTTC
clone_size: .
d_call: .
j_call: TRBJ1-2
cdr3_length: 15
v_call: TRBV7-2

cdr3_aa: CASSLDRGVQPQHF
cdr3_nt: TGTGCCAGCAGTTTAGACAGGGGCGTTCAGCCCCAGCATTTT
clone_size: .
d_call: TRBD1
j_call: TRBJ1-5
cdr3_length: 14
v_call: TRBV27

cdr3_aa: CSVVRTAHGDEQFF
cdr3_nt: TGCAGCGTTGTCCGGACAGCCCACGGGGATGAGCAGTTCTTC
clone_size: .
d_call: .
j_call: TRBJ2-1
cdr3_length: 14
v_call: TRBV29-1

cdr3_aa: CASRSGAYNEQFF
cdr3_nt: TGTGCCAGCAGGAGCGGAGCCTACAATGAGCAGTTCTTC
clone_size: many
d_call: .
j_call: TRBJ2-1
cdr3_length: 13
v_call: TRBV2

cdr3_aa: CASTPRGADYGYTF
cdr3_nt: TGTGCCAGCACCCCAAGGGGGGCGGACTATGGCTACACCTTC
clone_size: .
d_call: .
j_call: TRBJ1-2
cdr3_length: 14
v_call: TRBV5-5

cdr3_aa: CASSYEETPLHF
cdr3_nt: TGTGCCAGCAGTTACGAGGAAACCCCCCTCCACTTT
clone_size: few
d_call: .
j_call: TRBJ1-6
cdr3_length: 12
v_call: TRBV6-6

cdr3_aa: CAIKPRRGQGFGTDTQYF
cdr3_nt: TGTGCCATCAAACCCAGGCGGGGACAGGGGTTTGGCACAGATACGCAGTATTTT
clone_size: .
d_call: TRBD1
j_call: TRBJ2-3
cdr3_length: 18
v_call: TRBV10-3

cdr3_aa: CASSLTRSPAGRVNEQFF
cdr3_nt: TGCGCCAGCAGCCTTACGCGGTCCCCCGCGGGAAGGGTCAATGAGCAGTTCTTC
clone_size: .
d_call: .
j_call: TRBJ2-1
cdr3_length: 18
v_call: TRBV4-3

cdr3_aa: CASSFTPPGREADTQYF
cdr3_nt: TGTGCCAGCAGCTTCACACCCCCTGGGCGGGAGGCAGATACGCAGTATTTT
clone_size: few
d_call: TRBD2
j_call: TRBJ2-3
cdr3_length: 17
v_call: TRBV7-2

cdr3_aa: CASSPDRVYEQYF
cdr3_nt: TGTGCCAGCAGCCCGGACAGGGTCTACGAGCAGTACTTC
clone_size: few
d_call: TRBD1
j_call: TRBJ2-7
cdr3_length: 13
v_call: TRBV6-1

cdr3_aa: CASSQLGQGTYEQYF
cdr3_nt: TGCGCCAGCAGCCAACTGGGACAGGGTACTTACGAGCAGTACTTC
clone_size: .
d_call: TRBD1
j_call: TRBJ2-7
cdr3_length: 15
v_call: TRBV5-1

cdr3_aa: CSARRPRQEGLNTIYF
cdr3_nt: TGCAGTGCTAGACGACCCCGACAGGAAGGTCTCAACACCATATATTTT
clone_size: .
d_call: .
j_call: TRBJ1-3
cdr3_length: 16
v_call: TRBV20-1

cdr3_aa: CASSNQGEQFF
cdr3_nt: TGTGCCAGCAGTAATCAGGGTGAGCAGTTCTTC
clone_size: many
d_call: .
j_call: TRBJ2-1
cdr3_length: 11
v_call: TRBV2

cdr3_aa: CASSLGGATNYGYTF
cdr3_nt: TGTGCCAGCAGCTTGGGAGGTGCAACTAACTATGGCTACACCTTC
clone_size: .
d_call: .
j_call: TRBJ1-2
cdr3_length: 15
v_call: TRBV7-9

cdr3_aa: CASSYDLAGGPNGELFF
cdr3_nt: TGTGCCAGCAGTTACGATCTAGCGGGAGGGCCGAACGGGGAGCTGTTTTTT
clone_size: many
d_call: TRBD2
j_call: TRBJ2-2
cdr3_length: 17
v_call: TRBV6-5

cdr3_aa: CASSQNRGLAGELFF
cdr3_nt: TGTGCCAGCAGCCAAAACCGGGGGTTGGCCGGGGAGCTGTTTTTT
clone_size: few
d_call: .
j_call: TRBJ2-2
cdr3_length: 15
v_call: TRBV7-2

cdr3_aa: CASSPGLAGVGGELFF
cdr3_nt: TGTGCCAGCAGTCCAGGACTAGCGGGGGTCGGCGGGGAGCTGTTTTTT
clone_size: .
d_call: TRBD2
j_call: TRBJ2-2
cdr3_length: 16
v_call: TRBV6-1

cdr3_aa: CASSYSPADGYTF
cdr3_nt: TGTGCCAGCAGTTACTCGCCCGCTGATGGCTACACCTTC
clone_size: .
d_call: .
j_call: TRBJ1-2
cdr3_length: 13
v_call: TRBV6-5

cdr3_aa: CASSPLRQGTTINEQYF
cdr3_nt: TGTGCCAGCAGTCCCCTCCGACAGGGTACGACCATCAACGAGCAGTACTTC
clone_size: .
d_call: TRBD1
j_call: TRBJ2-7
cdr3_length: 17
v_call: TRBV27

cdr3_aa: CASSLGDRYGYTF
cdr3_nt: TGTGCCAGCAGTTTAGGGGACAGATATGGCTACACCTTC
clone_size: few
d_call: TRBD1
j_call: TRBJ1-2
cdr3_length: 13
v_call: TRBV12-3/TRBV12-4

cdr3_aa: CATGEQKNNQPQHF
cdr3_nt: TGTGCCACCGGAGAACAGAAGAACAATCAGCCCCAGCATTTT
clone_size: .
d_call: .
j_call: TRBJ1-5
cdr3_length: 14
v_call: TRBV10-3

cdr3_aa: CASSLGPEGTDTQYF
cdr3_nt: TGTGCCAGCAGCTTAGGCCCTGAGGGAACAGATACGCAGTATTTT
clone_size: .
d_call: .
j_call: TRBJ2-3
cdr3_length: 15
v_call: TRBV7-2

cdr3_aa: CASRAPRGGQFF
cdr3_nt: TGTGCCAGTAGGGCCCCTCGCGGAGGGCAGTTCTTC
clone_size: few
d_call: .
j_call: TRBJ2-1
cdr3_length: 12
v_call: TRBV7-2

cdr3_aa: CASSLNTAGTEAFF
cdr3_nt: TGTGCCAGCAGCCTAAATACGGCGGGGACTGAAGCTTTCTTT
clone_size: many
d_call: .
j_call: TRBJ1-1
cdr3_length: 14
v_call: TRBV7-2

cdr3_aa: CSARVNSGFKPSYEQYF
cdr3_nt: TGCAGTGCTAGAGTTAATAGCGGCTTCAAACCCTCCTACGAGCAGTACTTC
clone_size: .
d_call: .
j_call: TRBJ2-7
cdr3_length: 17
v_call: TRBV20-1

cdr3_aa: CASREPASYEQYF
cdr3_nt: TGCGCCAGCAGAGAACCGGCCAGCTACGAGCAGTACTTC
clone_size: .
d_call: .
j_call: TRBJ2-7
cdr3_length: 13
v_call: TRBV5-1

cdr3_aa: CASSYLRDTEQFF
cdr3_nt: TGTGCCAGCAGTTATCTCCGGGACACAGAGCAGTTCTTC
clone_size: few
d_call: .
j_call: TRBJ2-1
cdr3_length: 13
v_call: TRBV6-2/TRBV6-3

cdr3_aa: CASTLEVGKSYEQYF
cdr3_nt: TGCGCCAGCACCTTGGAGGTGGGGAAGTCCTACGAGCAGTACTTC
clone_size: .
d_call: .
j_call: TRBJ2-7
cdr3_length: 15
v_call: TRBV5-1

cdr3_aa: CASSDGQGPLNTGELFF
cdr3_nt: TGTGCCAGCAGCGACGGACAGGGTCCCTTGAACACCGGGGAGCTGTTTTTT
clone_size: few
d_call: TRBD1
j_call: TRBJ2-2
cdr3_length: 17
v_call: TRBV7-9

cdr3_aa: CSARTATASGQYF
cdr3_nt: TGCAGTGCCAGGACAGCAACCGCTTCCGGGCAGTACTTC
clone_size: .
d_call: .
j_call: TRBJ2-7
cdr3_length: 13
v_call: TRBV20-1

cdr3_aa: CASSLRGIDSPLHF
cdr3_nt: TGTGCCAGCAGTTTACGGGGGATCGATTCACCCCTCCACTTT
clone_size: many
d_call: .
j_call: TRBJ1-6
cdr3_length: 14
v_call: TRBV28

cdr3_aa: CAISATTGEQFF
cdr3_nt: TGTGCCATCAGTGCCACTACGGGTGAGCAGTTCTTC
clone_size: many
d_call: .
j_call: TRBJ2-1
cdr3_length: 12
v_call: TRBV10-3

cdr3_aa: CASRLGGAARVETQYF
cdr3_nt: TGCGCCAGCAGACTGGGGGGGGCGGCCCGAGTTGAGACCCAGTACTTC
clone_size: .
d_call: .
j_call: TRBJ2-5
cdr3_length: 16
v_call: TRBV5-1

cdr3_aa: CASSQDLMSLETQYF
cdr3_nt: TGCGCCAGCAGCCAAGATTTAATGTCGCTCGAGACCCAGTACTTC
clone_size: .
d_call: .
j_call: TRBJ2-5
cdr3_length: 15
v_call: TRBV4-1

cdr3_aa: CASSAGTRGNEQFF
cdr3_nt: TGTGCCAGCAGCGCCGGGACTAGGGGCAATGAGCAGTTCTTC
clone_size: few
d_call: TRBD2
j_call: TRBJ2-1
cdr3_length: 14
v_call: TRBV9

cdr3_aa: CASRNRGEQFF
cdr3_nt: TGTGCCAGCAGAAACAGGGGCGAGCAGTTCTTC
clone_size: .
d_call: TRBD1
j_call: TRBJ2-1
cdr3_length: 11
v_call: TRBV13

cdr3_aa: CASSPPSGRTPLTGANVLTF
cdr3_nt: TGTGCCAGCTCACCCCCGAGCGGGAGGACACCCCTTACTGGGGCCAACGTCCTGACTTTC
clone_size: few
d_call: TRBD2
j_call: TRBJ2-6
cdr3_length: 20
v_call: TRBV18

cdr3_aa: CASGRTDGLGTQYF
cdr3_nt: TGTGCCAGCGGACGGACAGACGGGCTTGGGACCCAGTACTTC
clone_size: .
d_call: .
j_call: TRBJ2-5
cdr3_length: 14
v_call: TRBV2

cdr3_aa: CSARTGSGNTIYF
cdr3_nt: TGCAGCGCTAGGACAGGGTCTGGAAACACCATATATTTT
clone_size: many
d_call: TRBD1
j_call: TRBJ1-3
cdr3_length: 13
v_call: TRBV29-1

cdr3_aa: CASSLAYTGSADTQYF
cdr3_nt: TGCGCCAGCAGCTTGGCATACACAGGGAGCGCAGATACGCAGTATTTT
clone_size: .
d_call: .
j_call: TRBJ2-3
cdr3_length: 16
v_call: TRBV5-1

cdr3_aa: CASSPGQGLGGYTF
cdr3_nt: TGTGCCAGCAGCCCTGGACAGGGCTTGGGCGGCTACACCTTC
clone_size: .
d_call: TRBD1
j_call: TRBJ1-2
cdr3_length: 14
v_call: TRBV5-4

cdr3_aa: CASSFAGQGNEQYF
cdr3_nt: TGTGCCAGCAGTTTTGCGGGACAGGGAAACGAGCAGTACTTC
clone_size: many
d_call: TRBD1
j_call: TRBJ2-7
cdr3_length: 14
v_call: TRBV27

cdr3_aa: CASSLNRYYEQYF
cdr3_nt: TGTGCCAGCAGCTTGAATAGGTACTACGAGCAGTACTTC
clone_size: few
d_call: .
j_call: TRBJ2-7
cdr3_length: 13
v_call: TRBV5-5